One and the same sample provided the 9 T cell receptor beta chains below, sequenced in a study of CD8+CD57+ T cells in acquired aplastic anemia. Genomic DNA served as template for TCR beta VDJ and CDR3 profiling. TCRdb re-analysed the reads in MiXCR, keeping a single row per CDR3 protein. This sample has roughly 160,000 distinct CDR3 sequences; around 60% occur once, and the top ten carry over 40%. Input material: sorted CD4+, CD8+, or CD8+CD57+ T cells (not recorded which) from PBMCs. These receptors were obtained from a human donor in good health.

This clonotype was seen a single time. DNA of the CDR3: TGTGCCAGCAGCCGGGCAGGCACGCAGTATTTT. It encodes CASSRAGTQYF. The rearrangement joins TRBV14 to TRBJ2-3; D gene uncertain. V lost 4 bases, J lost 9 bases, and 8 bases lay in between. The CDR3 is 11 residues long. CDR1 is SGHDN, CDR2 FVKESK, per germline.

This chain links TRBV5-5 with TRBJ2-3, with 8 bases that match TRBD1. This CDR3 is 15 amino acids long. V lost 3 bases and J lost 4; bases outside the gene matches: 7. Germline V gives CDR1 SGHKS, CDR2 YYEKEE (reference sequence). CDR3 sequence reads: CASSSGAGGPDTQYF. The CDR3 DNA reads as TGTGCCAGCAGCTCTGGGGCAGGGGGCCCAGATACGCAGTATTTT. Variable domain in full (rest from reference TRBV5-5 and TRBJ2-3): DAGVTQSPTHLIKTRGQQVTLRCSPISGHKSVSWYQQVLGQGPQFIFQYYEKEERGRGNFPDRFSARQFPNYSSELNVNALLLGDSALYLCASSSGAGGPDTQYFGPGTRLTVL.

At least ten counts were recorded for this clonotype. This CDR3 is CSARDPFTSGSGSPYEQYF. In nucleotides, the CDR3 is TGCAGTGCTAGAGACCCATTTACTAGCGGAAGCGGCTCCCCCTACGAGCAGTACTTC. V is TRBV20-1 and J is TRBJ2-7; 8 nucleotides line up with TRBD2. CDR3 length: 19 amino acids. V shed 0 bases, J shed 2 bases, and the junction held 18 bases outside the gene matches. Germline lookup yields CDR1 DFQATT and CDR2 SNEGSKA (reference sequence).

This clonotype showed up just once. The rearrangement uses TRBV7-9 and TRBJ1-2, with 8 bases lining up with TRBD1. Losses at the gene ends were 0 bases for V and 8 bases for J; bases not matched to a gene: 11. The CDR3 runs 16 residues. From germline, CDR1 is SEHNR and CDR2 FQNEAQ (reference sequence). CDR3 region: CASSLATTGEGYGYTF. CDR3 nucleotide sequence: TGTGCCAGCAGCTTAGCGACGACAGGGGAAGGATACGGCTACACCTTC.

This sequence joins TRBV24-1 and TRBJ2-1; 7 nucleotides match TRBD2. Per germline, CDR1 KGHDR and CDR2 SFDVKD. The V gene end was trimmed by 4 bases and the J gene end by 0 bases; junction bases not matched to a gene: 11. The CDR3 totals 18 residues. CDR3 bases: TGTGCCACCAGTGAGACACCGTCCGGCGGGGGCTCCTACAATGAGCAGTTCTTC. Translated: CATSETPSGGGSYNEQFF.

The chain has TRBV7-9 and TRBJ1-1; D gene ambiguous. The germline CDR1 and CDR2 sequences are SEHNR and FQNEAQ (reference sequence). V lost 3 bases to trimming and J lost 3 bases, with 14 bases between them. This CDR3 region has 15 residues. The CDR3 region has the DNA TGTGCCAGCAGCTTCGGAGGCGCATCGGACACTGAAGCTTTCTTT. Translation gives CASSFGGASDTEAFF. The variable domain in full, completed from reference TRBV7-9 and TRBJ1-1, reads DTGVSQNPRHKITKRGQNVTFRCDPISEHNRLYWYRQTLGQGPEFLTYFQNEAQLEKSRLLSDRFSAERPKGSFSTLEIQRTEQGDSAMYLCASSFGGASDTEAFFGQGTRLTVV.

This chain joins TRBV4-3 and TRBJ2-7; the D is unclear. Germline V gene lookup returns CDR1 LGHNA and CDR2 YSLEER. V dropped 5 bases and J dropped 3 bases, with 11 bases sitting between them. CDR3 size: 13 residues. CDR3 sequence: CASSLVVGYEQYF. The CDR3 DNA is TGCGCCAGCAGCTTGGTAGTCGGCTACGAGCAGTACTTC.

The chain carries TRBV20-1 and TRBJ1-2; D might be TRBD1 (5 bases). In germline, CDR1 is DFQATT, CDR2 SNEGSKA (reference sequence). The CDR3 loop spans 15 amino acids. The DNA for the CDR3 is TGCAGCGCTGGAGGGGACGTCGATCGGTACTATGGCTACACCTTC. Translation gives CSAGGDVDRYYGYTF.

CDR3 loop: CAIIARGGPYEQYF. The CDR3 nucleotides read TGTGCTATAATCGCACGGGGGGGGCCTTACGAGCAGTACTTC. V is TRBV2 and J is TRBJ2-7; 8 bases map to TRBD2. This CDR3 is built from 14 residues. The germline V gene has CDR1 SNHLY and CDR2 FYNNEI.